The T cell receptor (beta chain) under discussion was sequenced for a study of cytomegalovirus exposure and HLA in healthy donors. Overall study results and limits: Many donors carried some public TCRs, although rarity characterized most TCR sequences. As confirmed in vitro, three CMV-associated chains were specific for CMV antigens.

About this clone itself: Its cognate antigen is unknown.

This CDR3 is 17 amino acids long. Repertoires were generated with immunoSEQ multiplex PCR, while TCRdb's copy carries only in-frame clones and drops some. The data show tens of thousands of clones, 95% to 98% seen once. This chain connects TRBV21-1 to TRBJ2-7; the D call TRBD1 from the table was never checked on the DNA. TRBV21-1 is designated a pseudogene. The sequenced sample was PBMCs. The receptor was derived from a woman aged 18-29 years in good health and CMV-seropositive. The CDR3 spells CASSKACEGTGAHEQYF. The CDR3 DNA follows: TGTGCCAGCAGCAAAGCGTGCGAGGGGACAGGGGCCCACGAGCAGTACTTC.